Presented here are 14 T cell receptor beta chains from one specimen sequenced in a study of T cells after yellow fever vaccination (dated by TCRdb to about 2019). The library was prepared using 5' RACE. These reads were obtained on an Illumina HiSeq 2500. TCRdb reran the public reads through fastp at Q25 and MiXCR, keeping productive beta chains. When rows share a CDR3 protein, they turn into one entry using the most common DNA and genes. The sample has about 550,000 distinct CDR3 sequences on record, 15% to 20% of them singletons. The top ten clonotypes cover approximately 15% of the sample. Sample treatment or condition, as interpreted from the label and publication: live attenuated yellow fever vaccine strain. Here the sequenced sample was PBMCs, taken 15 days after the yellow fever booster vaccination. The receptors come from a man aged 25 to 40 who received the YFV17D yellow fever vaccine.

The CDR3, as DNA: TGTGCCAGCAGCTTAGATCGTGGGGGAGGGGCCAACGTCCTGACTTTC. Amino acids: CASSLDRGGGANVLTF. The genes are TRBV7-9 and TRBJ2-6, with D tentatively TRBD1 or TRBD2 (5 bases each). This CDR3 comprises 16 residues. V gave up 1 base and J gave up 4 bases, with 11 bases separating them. From germline, CDR1 is SEHNR and CDR2 FQNEAQ (reference sequence).

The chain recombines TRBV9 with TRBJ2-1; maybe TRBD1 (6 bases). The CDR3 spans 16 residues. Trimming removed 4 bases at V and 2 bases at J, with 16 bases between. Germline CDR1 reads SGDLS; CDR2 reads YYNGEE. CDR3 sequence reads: CASSTPGTITYNEQFF. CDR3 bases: TGTGCCAGCAGCACGCCCGGGACAATTACCTACAATGAGCAGTTCTTC.

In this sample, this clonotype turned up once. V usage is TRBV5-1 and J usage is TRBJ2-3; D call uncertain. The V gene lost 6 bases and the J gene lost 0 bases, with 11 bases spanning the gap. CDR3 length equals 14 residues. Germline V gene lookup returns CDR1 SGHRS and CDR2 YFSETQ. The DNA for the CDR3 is TGCGCCAGCACGCAACTCACCAGCACAGATACGCAGTATTTT. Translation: CASTQLTSTDTQYF. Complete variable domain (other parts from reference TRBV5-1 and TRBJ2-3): KAGVTQTPRYLIKTRGQQVTLSCSPISGHRSVSWYQQTPGQGLQFLFEYFSETQRNKGNFPGRFSGRQFSNSRSEMNVSTLELGDSALYLCASTQLTSTDTQYFGPGTRLTVL.

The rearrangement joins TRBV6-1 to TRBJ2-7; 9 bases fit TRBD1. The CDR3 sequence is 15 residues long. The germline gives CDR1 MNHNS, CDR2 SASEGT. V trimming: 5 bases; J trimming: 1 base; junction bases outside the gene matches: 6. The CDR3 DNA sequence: TGTGCCAGCAGTAGATCGGGACAGGGTTCCTACGAGCAGTACTTC. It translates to CASSRSGQGSYEQYF.

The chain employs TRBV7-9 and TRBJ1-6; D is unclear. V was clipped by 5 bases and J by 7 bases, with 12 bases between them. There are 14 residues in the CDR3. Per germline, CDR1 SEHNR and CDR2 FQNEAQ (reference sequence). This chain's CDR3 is CASSRTIANSPLHF. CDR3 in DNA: TGTGCCAGCAGCCGGACTATAGCCAATTCACCCCTCCACTTT.

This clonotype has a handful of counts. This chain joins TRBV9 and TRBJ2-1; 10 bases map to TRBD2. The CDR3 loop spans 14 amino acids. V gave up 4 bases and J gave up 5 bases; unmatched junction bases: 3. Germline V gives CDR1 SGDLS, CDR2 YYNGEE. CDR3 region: CASSNGTSDNEQFF. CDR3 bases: TGTGCCAGCAGCAACGGGACTAGCGACAATGAGCAGTTCTTC.

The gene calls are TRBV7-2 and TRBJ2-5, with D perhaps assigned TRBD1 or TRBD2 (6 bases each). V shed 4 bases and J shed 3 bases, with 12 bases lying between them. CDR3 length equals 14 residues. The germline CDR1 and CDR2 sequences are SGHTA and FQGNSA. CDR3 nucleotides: TGTGCCAGCAGCTCCGGAGGGGGGAAAGAGACCCAGTACTTC. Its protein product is CASSSGGGKETQYF.

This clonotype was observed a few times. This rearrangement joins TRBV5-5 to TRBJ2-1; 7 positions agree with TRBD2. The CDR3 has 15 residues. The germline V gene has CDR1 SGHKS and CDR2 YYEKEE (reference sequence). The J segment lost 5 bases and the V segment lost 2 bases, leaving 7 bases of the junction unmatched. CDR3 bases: TGTGCCAGCAGCTTTTTCGCTAGCGGAAACAATGAGCAGTTCTTC. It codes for CASSFFASGNNEQFF.

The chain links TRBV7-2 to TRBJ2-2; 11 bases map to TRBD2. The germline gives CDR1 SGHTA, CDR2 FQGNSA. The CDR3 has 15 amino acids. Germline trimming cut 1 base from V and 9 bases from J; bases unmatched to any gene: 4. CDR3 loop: CASSLDTSGSRELFF. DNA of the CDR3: TGTGCCAGCAGCTTAGATACTAGCGGGAGCCGGGAGCTGTTTTTT.

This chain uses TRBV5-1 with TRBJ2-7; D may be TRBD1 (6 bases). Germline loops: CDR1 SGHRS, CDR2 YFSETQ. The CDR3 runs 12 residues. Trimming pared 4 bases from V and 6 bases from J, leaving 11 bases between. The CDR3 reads CASSRGQSEQYF. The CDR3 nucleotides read TGCGCCAGCAGCCGCGGACAGAGCGAGCAGTACTTC.

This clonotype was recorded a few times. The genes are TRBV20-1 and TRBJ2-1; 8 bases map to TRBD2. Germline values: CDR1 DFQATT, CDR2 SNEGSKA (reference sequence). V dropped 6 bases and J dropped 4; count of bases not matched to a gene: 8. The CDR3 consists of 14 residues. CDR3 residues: CSAKTVAGYNEQFF. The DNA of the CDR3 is TGCAGTGCAAAGACCGTAGCGGGGTACAATGAGCAGTTCTTC.

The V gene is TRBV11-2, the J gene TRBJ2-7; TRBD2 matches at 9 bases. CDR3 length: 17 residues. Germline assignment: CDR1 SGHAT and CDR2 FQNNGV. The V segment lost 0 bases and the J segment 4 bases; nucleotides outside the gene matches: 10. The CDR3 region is CASSLERSSGRAYEQYF. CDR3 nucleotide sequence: TGTGCCAGCAGCTTAGAAAGAAGTAGCGGGAGAGCGTACGAGCAGTACTTC.

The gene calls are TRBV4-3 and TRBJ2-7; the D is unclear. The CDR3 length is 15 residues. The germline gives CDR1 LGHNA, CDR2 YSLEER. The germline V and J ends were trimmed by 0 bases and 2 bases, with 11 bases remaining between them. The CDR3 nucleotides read TGCGCCAGCAGCCAAGAGGTCAGGCGTACCTACGAGCAGTACTTC. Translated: CASSQEVRRTYEQYF.

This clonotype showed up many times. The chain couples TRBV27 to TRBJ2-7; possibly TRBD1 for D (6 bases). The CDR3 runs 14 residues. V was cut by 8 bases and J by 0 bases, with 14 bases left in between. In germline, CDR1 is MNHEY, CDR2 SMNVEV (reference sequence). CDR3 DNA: TGTGCCAGCTCTCCAAGGGGGTCCTCCTACGAGCAGTACTTC. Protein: CASSPRGSSYEQYF.